The rows below give T cell receptor beta chains drawn from one sample of a study of CD8 T cells in ankylosing spondylitis. TCRdb itself ran the 5' RACE reads through MiXCR, one entry per CDR3 protein. Here the sample spans around 230,000 distinct CDR3 sequences, around 7.8% being singletons. The sample consisted of blood, either unsorted or a sorted T cell fraction (not recorded which). The receptors come from a male donor with ankylosing spondylitis or in good health (not recorded which). The CDR3 runs from the conserved cysteine through the conserved F or W. The D gene is left open where the match is weak. A row's size may be missing; if present it is once, few, many or a size class.

j_call v_call d_call clone_size cdr3_aa cdr3_nt
TRBJ2-7 TRBV9 TRBD2 - CASSPSGKDYEQYF TGTGCCAGCAGTCCGAGCGGGAAGGACTACGAGCAGTACTTC
TRBJ2-3 TRBV7-9 - - CASGYRLLRLNTQYF TGTGCCAGCGGCTACAGGCTCCTCAGGTTGAATACGCAGTATTTT
TRBJ1-2 TRBV7-2 - - CASSLREGGYTF TGTGCCAGCAGCTTGCGGGAGGGCGGCTACACCTTC
TRBJ1-2 TRBV5-5 - - CASSLGGVDEAYGYTF TGTGCCAGCAGCTTGGGGGGGGTAGACGAAGCCTATGGCTACACCTTC
TRBJ2-1 TRBV5-5 - many CASSLTEYNEQFF TGTGCCAGCAGCTTGACCGAATACAATGAGCAGTTCTTC
TRBJ2-3 TRBV6-1 - - CASSHEERVNTQYF TGTGCCAGCAGTCATGAAGAACGGGTAAATACGCAGTATTTT
TRBJ2-5 TRBV9 - many CASSVGGRETQYF TGTGCCAGCAGCGTAGGGGGACGAGAGACCCAGTACTTC
TRBJ2-3 TRBV4-1 TRBD2 many CASSSRLAGTDTQYF TGCGCCAGCAGCTCCAGACTAGCGGGCACAGATACGCAGTATTTT
TRBJ2-7 TRBV29-1 TRBD1 few CSVVVRGQHEQYF TGCAGCGTTGTCGTCAGGGGGCAGCACGAGCAGTACTTC
TRBJ2-5 TRBV6-1 - many CASSPPRGMETQYF TGTGCCAGCAGCCCCCCACGGGGGATGGAGACCCAGTACTTC